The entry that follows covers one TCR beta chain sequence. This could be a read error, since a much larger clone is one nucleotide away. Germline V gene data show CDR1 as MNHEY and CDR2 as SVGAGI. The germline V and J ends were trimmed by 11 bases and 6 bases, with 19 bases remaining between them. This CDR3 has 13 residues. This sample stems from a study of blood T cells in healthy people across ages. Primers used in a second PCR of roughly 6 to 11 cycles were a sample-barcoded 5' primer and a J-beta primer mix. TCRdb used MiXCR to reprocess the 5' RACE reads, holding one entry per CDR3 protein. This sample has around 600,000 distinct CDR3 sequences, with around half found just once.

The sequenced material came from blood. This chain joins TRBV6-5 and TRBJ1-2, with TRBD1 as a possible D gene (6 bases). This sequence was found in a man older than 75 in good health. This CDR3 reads CACSRNRVDGYTF. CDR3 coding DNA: TGTGCCTGCTCAAGGAACAGGGTGGATGGCTACACCTTC.